This entry features one TCR beta chain sequence. V was trimmed by 6 bases and J by 5 bases, leaving 16 bases between them. In germline, CDR1 is MNHNS, CDR2 SASEGT. The CDR3 length is 15 residues. The method was immunoSEQ multiplex PCR; TCRdb's version includes in-frame clones alone and lacks a portion of them. Here the sample spans 62,000 or so clones, roughly 86% being singletons. The data stem from a study of technical replicates of blood from a handful of donors. The chain employs TRBV6-1 and TRBJ1-4; D not resolved. The sequence was obtained from a human donor in good health. Some clones in this sample may be carry-over from other donors' samples. Sample: PBMCs. The CDR3 loop is CASRPAGLGNEKLFF. For the CDR3, the DNA is TGTGCCAGCAGGCCGGCGGGCCTGGGGAATGAAAAACTGTTTTTT.